This TCR beta chain was sequenced in a study of cytomegalovirus exposure and HLA in healthy donors. In the PCR, 60 Vbeta and 13 Jbeta primers were used. TCRdb's table, derived via immunoSEQ multiplex PCR, lists solely in-frame clones and lacks some. The repertoire holds about 93,000 clones, with 82% as singletons. The CDR3 loop spans 12 amino acids. The germline V gene has CDR1 MNHNY and CDR2 SVGAGI (reference sequence). V is TRBV6-6 and J is TRBJ2-7, with D possibly matching TRBD1 (5 bases). The source of this sequence is a man in his fifties or sixties in good health and CMV-seronegative. The specimen was PBMCs. DNA of the CDR3: TGTTCCTCACGGACAAGCATCTACGAGCAGTACTTC. This translates into CSSRTSIYEQYF.